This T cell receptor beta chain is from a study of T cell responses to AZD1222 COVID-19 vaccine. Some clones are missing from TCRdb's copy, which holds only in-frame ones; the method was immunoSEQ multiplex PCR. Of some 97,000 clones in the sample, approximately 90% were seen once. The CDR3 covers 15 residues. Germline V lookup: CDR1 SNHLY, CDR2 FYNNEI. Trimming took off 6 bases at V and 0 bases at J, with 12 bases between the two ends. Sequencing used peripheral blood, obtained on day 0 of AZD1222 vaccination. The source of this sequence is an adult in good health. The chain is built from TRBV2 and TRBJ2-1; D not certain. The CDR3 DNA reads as TGTGCCAGCAGCCTCCGACTTAACTCCTACAATGAGCAGTTCTTC. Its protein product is CASSLRLNSYNEQFF.